This passage covers 2 T cell receptor beta chains from one sample sequenced in a study of cytomegalovirus exposure and HLA in healthy donors. 60 Vbeta and 13 Jbeta primers were used in PCR. Only in-frame clones appear in the TCRdb table, and some are missing; sequencing was by immunoSEQ multiplex PCR. Of under 150,000 clones listed, 68% were seen once; the top ten hold approximately 4.2%. Sequencing was carried out using PBMCs. The receptors originated from a man between 60 and 75 years old in good health and CMV-seronegative.

This clone appeared a single time. V and J are TRBV15 and TRBJ1-4; D is possibly TRBD1 (6 bases). The V gene's germline CDR1 is LNHNV and CDR2 YYDKDF (reference sequence). V shed 4 bases and J shed 4 bases, with 19 bases lying between them. The CDR3 consists of 17 residues. CDR3 in amino acids: CATSNSQTGPYNEKLFF. The CDR3 nucleotides are TGTGCCACCAGCAACTCACAGACAGGCCCTTATAATGAAAAACTGTTTTTT.

The chain couples TRBV28 to TRBJ2-7, with 9 bases lining up with TRBD1. The CDR3 is 14 amino acids. Germline V gives CDR1 MDHEN, CDR2 SYDVKM. J was trimmed by 4 bases and V by 7 bases; bases with no gene match: 8. CDR3 sequence: CASKGGGQGYEQYF. The CDR3 DNA sequence: TGTGCCAGCAAGGGTGGGGGACAGGGTTACGAGCAGTACTTC. The full variable domain, rest sourced from reference TRBV28 and TRBJ2-7, is DVKVTQSSRYLVKRTGEKVFLECVQDMDHENMFWYRQDPGLGLRLIYFSYDVKMKEKGDIPEGYSVSREKKERFSLILESASTNQTSMYLCASKGGGQGYEQYFGPGTRLTVT.